The TCR beta chain under discussion was sequenced for a study of PD-1 blockade in classical Hodgkin lymphoma. All trial patients relapsed after autologous stem cell transplantation. The method was immunoSEQ multiplex PCR; TCRdb's version includes in-frame clones alone and lacks a portion of them. The sample has 15,000 to 17,000 clones, 75% to 90% seen once; the top ten hold 30% to 40%. The CDR3 has 15 residues. The trim removed 6 bases at V and 11 bases at J, leaving 18 bases unmatched. Germline CDR1 ENHRY, CDR2 SYGVKD. This clone was found once. This receptor was taken from a human donor with classical Hodgkin lymphoma. Sequenced here: peripheral blood mononuclear cells (PBMCs), sampled before the second cycle of nivolumab. The chain combines TRBV10-3 with TRBJ2-5; 7 nucleotides agree with TRBD2. The CDR3 coding sequence is TGTGCCATCAGGAGTAATCCCGGGACTATAACGCAACAGTACTTC. Encoded protein: CAIRSNPGTITQQYF.